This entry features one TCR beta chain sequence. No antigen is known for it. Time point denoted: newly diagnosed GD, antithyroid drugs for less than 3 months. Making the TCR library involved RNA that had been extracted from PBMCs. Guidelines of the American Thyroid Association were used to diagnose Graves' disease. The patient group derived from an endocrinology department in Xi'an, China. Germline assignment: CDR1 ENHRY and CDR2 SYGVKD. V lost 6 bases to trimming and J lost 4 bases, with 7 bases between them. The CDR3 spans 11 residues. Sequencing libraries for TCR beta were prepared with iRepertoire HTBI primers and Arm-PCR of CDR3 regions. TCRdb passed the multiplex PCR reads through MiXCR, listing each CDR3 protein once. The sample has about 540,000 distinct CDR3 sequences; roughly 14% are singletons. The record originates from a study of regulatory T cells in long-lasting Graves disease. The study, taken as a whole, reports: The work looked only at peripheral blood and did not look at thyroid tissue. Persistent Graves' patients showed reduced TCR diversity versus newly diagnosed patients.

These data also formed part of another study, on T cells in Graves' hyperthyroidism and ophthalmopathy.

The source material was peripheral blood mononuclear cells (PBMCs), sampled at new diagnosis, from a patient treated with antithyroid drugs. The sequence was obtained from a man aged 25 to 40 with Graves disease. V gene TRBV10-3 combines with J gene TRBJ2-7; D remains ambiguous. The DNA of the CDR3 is TGTGCCATCAGGCACGAATACGAGCAGTACTTC. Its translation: CAIRHEYEQYF.